These 30 T cell receptor beta chains originate from one sample sequenced in a study of T-cell reconstitution after alpha-beta-depleted transplantation in children. The authors prepared the TCRbeta library with unique molecular identifiers. TCRdb re-derived calls from the PCR reads in MiXCR, one entry per CDR3 protein. The table lists fewer than 1 million distinct CDR3 sequences, 16% of them singletons. The sample was PBMCs, mostly from graft donor cells, taken 360 days after TCRalphabeta/CD19-depleted stem cell transplant. These TCRs come from a male patient between 5 and 17 years old who had a stem cell transplant for acute lymphoblastic leukemia, so the T cells may come from the graft donor.

The chain couples TRBV6-2 or TRBV6-3 to TRBJ2-7, with TRBD1 as a possible D gene (5 bases). Germline V CDR1 and CDR2: MNHEY, SVGEGT. Trimming pared 3 bases from V and 1 base from J, leaving 10 bases between. The CDR3 covers 14 residues. The CDR3 DNA follows: TGTGCCAGCAGTTATGGGGCAGTTTCCTACGAGCAGTACTTC. Translation: CASSYGAVSYEQYF.

Here the CDR3 reads CASSSTGAYSPLHF. Here the CDR3 DNA reads TGTGCCAGCAGCTCCACAGGGGCCTATTCACCCCTCCACTTT. The rearrangement links TRBV7-6 to TRBJ1-6; 7 bases fit TRBD1. The trim removed 4 bases at V and 8 bases at J, leaving 5 bases unmatched. The CDR3 is 14 residues long. CDR1 is SGHVS, CDR2 FNYEAQ, per germline.

This clonotype has just a few counts. The V gene is TRBV7-8, the J gene TRBJ2-3; 7 bases match TRBD2. Germline V gene sequence: CDR1 SGHVS, CDR2 FQNEAQ. This CDR3 has 19 amino acids. The V segment lost 2 bases and the J segment 1 base; nucleotides outside the gene matches: 15. The CDR3 loop reads CASSLPRDYSGFRTDTQYF. The CDR3, as DNA: TGTGCCAGCAGCTTACCTCGTGACTATAGCGGGTTTCGCACAGATACGCAGTATTTT.

The chain's CDR3 is CASSYRIGLQTQYF. The CDR3 coding sequence is TGTGCCAGCAGTTACCGAATCGGACTACAGACCCAGTACTTC. V usage is TRBV6-5 and J usage is TRBJ2-5, with D perhaps matching TRBD2 (6 bases). The length of the CDR3 is 14 residues. Germline lookup yields CDR1 MNHEY and CDR2 SVGAGI. Trimming took off 2 bases at V and 6 bases at J, with 13 bases between the two ends.

The chain carries TRBV7-2 and TRBJ2-1; 14 bases are shared with TRBD2. The CDR3 loop spans 15 amino acids. Germline V gene lookup returns CDR1 SGHTA and CDR2 FQGNSA. After removal of 5 bases from V and 13 bases from J, the junction contained 10 bases not matched to a gene. The CDR3 here is CASSVTSGRAAEQFF. The CDR3 nucleotides read TGTGCCAGCAGCGTGACTAGCGGGAGGGCCGCTGAACAGTTCTTC.

This clonotype appeared a few times. The CDR3: CASRGYRGLGSGANVLTF. The CDR3 coding sequence is TGTGCCAGCAGAGGTTACAGGGGATTGGGCTCTGGGGCCAACGTCCTGACTTTC. The V and J genes are TRBV11-2 and TRBJ2-6, with TRBD1 identical over 7 bases. Germline V gene sequence: CDR1 SGHAT, CDR2 FQNNGV. The length of the CDR3 is 18 residues. With 6 bases clipped from V and 0 bases from J, the junction kept 11 bases outside the gene matches.

The chain carries TRBV7-9 and TRBJ1-2, with D unresolved. This CDR3 has 14 amino acids. V was pared by 2 bases and J by 3 bases, with 10 bases between. Germline V gives CDR1 SEHNR, CDR2 FQNEAQ (reference sequence). The CDR3, as DNA: TGTGCCAGCAGCTTATCGAGTCCGGACTATGGCTACACCTTC. Protein: CASSLSSPDYGYTF.

This clonotype was seen a handful of times. The V and J genes are TRBV7-9 and TRBJ2-1; D call uncertain. CDR3 length: 15 amino acids. Germline V gives CDR1 SEHNR, CDR2 FQNEAQ (reference sequence). V gave up 5 bases and J gave up 2 bases, with 13 bases separating them. The CDR3, as DNA: TGTGCCAGCAGCCCTATCTCAGGACCCTACAATGAGCAGTTCTTC. It yields the protein CASSPISGPYNEQFF.

This clonotype was counted many times. The chain uses TRBV27 and TRBJ2-5; 9 nucleotides line up with TRBD2. V trimming: 5 bases; J trimming: 4 bases; junction bases outside the gene matches: 11. The CDR3 is 16 amino acids. Germline V gene sequence: CDR1 MNHEY, CDR2 SMNVEV (reference sequence). CDR3 nucleotides: TGTGCCAGCAGTCGGTTAGCGGGAGAGAGGGCAGAGACCCAGTACTTC. Encoded protein: CASSRLAGERAETQYF.

The V call is TRBV5-1, the J call TRBJ2-5; 13 bases match TRBD2. Germline CDR1 reads SGHRS; CDR2 reads YFSETQ. The CDR3 is 15 residues long. After removal of 5 bases from V and 5 bases from J, the junction contained 6 bases not matched to a gene. The CDR3 reads CASRGSGLAGETQYF. The CDR3 coding sequence is TGCGCCAGCAGAGGGTCGGGACTAGCGGGGGAGACCCAGTACTTC.

In its sample, this clonotype was seen a few times. DNA of the CDR3: TGTGCCAGCAGCCAAGTCCTCCTAGCGGGGGGGAACACCGGGGAGCTGTTTTTT. Translation: CASSQVLLAGGNTGELFF. The V gene is TRBV4-2, the J gene TRBJ2-2; 11 bases line up with TRBD2. V dropped 1 base and J dropped 1; count of bases not matched to a gene: 5. Germline V lookup: CDR1 LGHNA, CDR2 YNFKEQ. The CDR3 runs to 18 residues.

The chain combines TRBV10-3 with TRBJ2-7; 12 bases agree with TRBD2. Germline CDR1 ENHRY, CDR2 SYGVKD. Germline trimming cut 6 bases from V and 5 bases from J; bases unmatched to any gene: 5. There are 14 residues in the CDR3. CDR3 nucleotide sequence: TGTGCCATCAGCCCGGGACTAGCGGGTGACGAGCAGTACTTC. Its translation is CAISPGLAGDEQYF.

This clonotype was counted only a few times. This chain uses TRBV29-1 with TRBJ2-1; D is unresolved. V dropped 6 bases and J dropped 2 bases, with 17 bases sitting between them. Germline CDR1 SQVTM, CDR2 ANQGSEA. The CDR3 runs to 15 residues. This CDR3 is CSVDRSAVAYNEQFF. The CDR3 DNA reads as TGCAGCGTCGATCGGAGCGCGGTGGCCTACAATGAGCAGTTCTTC.

The chain employs TRBV5-4 and TRBJ2-1, with 7 bases identical to TRBD2. J gave up 7 bases and V 1 base, and 8 bases lay outside the gene matches. Germline V gives CDR1 SGHNT, CDR2 YYREEE (reference sequence). This CDR3 is built from 15 residues. The CDR3 bases are TGTGCCAGCAGCTTGCAAAGCGGGAAAACGAATGAGCAGTTCTTC. As protein: CASSLQSGKTNEQFF. Together with reference TRBV5-4 and TRBJ2-1, the CDR3 gives the full variable domain: ETGVTQSPTHLIKTRGQQVTLRCSSQSGHNTVSWYQQALGQGPQFIFQYYREEENGRGNFPPRFSGLQFPNYSSELNVNALELDDSALYLCASSLQSGKTNEQFFGPGTRLTVL.

This clonotype showed up many times. This sequence joins TRBV5-1 and TRBJ2-3, with 7 positions matching TRBD1. CDR3 length: 15 amino acids. Trimming removed 0 bases from V and 3 bases from J; junction bases left unmatched: 4. Per germline, CDR1 SGHRS and CDR2 YFSETQ. The DNA of the CDR3 is TGCGCCAGCAGCTTGGAGGGGGCCTTGACAGATACGCAGTATTTT. Its translation: CASSLEGALTDTQYF.

V and J are TRBV20-1 and TRBJ2-7; D possibly corresponds to TRBD2 (5 bases). Per the germline V gene, CDR1 is DFQATT and CDR2 is SNEGSKA (reference sequence). This CDR3 spans 14 amino acids. Trimming took off 3 bases at V and 2 bases at J, with 14 bases between the two ends. CDR3 in amino acids: CSARREPLAYEQYF. CDR3 coding DNA: TGCAGTGCTAGGAGGGAGCCCCTAGCCTACGAGCAGTACTTC.

This chain links TRBV2 with TRBJ2-5; no reliable D call. The V and J ends lost 1 base and 4 bases respectively, with 7 bases between them. There are 13 residues in the CDR3. Germline assignment: CDR1 SNHLY and CDR2 FYNNEI. This chain's CDR3 is CASSEVGLETQYF. In DNA, the CDR3 is TGTGCCAGCAGTGAAGTGGGTTTAGAGACCCAGTACTTC.

CDR3 sequence reads: CSADRGTKNIQYF. CDR3 DNA: TGCAGTGCCGACAGGGGGACCAAAAACATTCAGTACTTC. The V and J genes are TRBV20-1 and TRBJ2-4, with 9 bases that match TRBD1. This CDR3 is built from 13 residues. Germline lookup yields CDR1 DFQATT and CDR2 SNEGSKA (reference sequence). Unmatched junction bases numbered 2, after V lost 6 bases and J lost 2 bases.

This clonotype was seen repeatedly, ten times or more. The chain uses TRBV6-5 and TRBJ1-1; the match to TRBD1 covers 9 bases. The trim removed 10 bases at V and 5 bases at J, leaving 8 bases unmatched. The CDR3 contains 13 residues. The V gene's germline CDR1 is MNHEY and CDR2 SVGAGI. CDR3 coding DNA: TGTGCCACCTGGATACAGGGGGCAACTGAAGCTTTCTTT. Its translation: CATWIQGATEAFF.

This clonotype was counted ten times or more. V usage is TRBV20-1 and J usage is TRBJ2-1; 9 bases are shared with TRBD2. The germline V gene encodes CDR1 DFQATT and CDR2 SNEGSKA (reference sequence). V shed 6 bases, J shed 6 bases, and the junction held 12 bases outside the gene matches. The CDR3 has 15 amino acids. For the CDR3, the DNA is TGCAGTGCCGAAATAGCGGGCGGGAGGGGCAATGAGCAGTTCTTC. This gives the protein CSAEIAGGRGNEQFF.

This chain connects TRBV20-1 to TRBJ2-5; D possibly corresponds to TRBD1 (6 bases). V was shortened by 6 bases and J by 4 bases, with 15 bases between the two germline ends. The CDR3 is made up of 13 amino acids. Germline V gene lookup returns CDR1 DFQATT and CDR2 SNEGSKA (reference sequence). In nucleotides, the CDR3 is TGCAGTGCCCTGGACAGACTTCTAGAGACCCAGTACTTC. It codes for CSALDRLLETQYF.

This clonotype was counted only a few times. V usage is TRBV10-3 and J usage is TRBJ2-1, with TRBD1 matching 9 bases. The junction had 10 bases not matched to a gene; V was cut back by 6 bases and J by 4 bases. CDR1 and CDR2 from the germline V gene are ENHRY and SYGVKD. The CDR3 covers 16 residues. In nucleotides, the CDR3 is TGTGCCATCAGGACTGGGACAGGGAGTTTTTACAATGAGCAGTTCTTC. This translates into CAIRTGTGSFYNEQFF.

The V gene is TRBV5-1, the J gene TRBJ2-3; the match to TRBD2 covers 14 bases. This CDR3 region has 17 residues. With 6 bases clipped from V and 3 bases from J, the junction kept 9 bases outside the gene matches. Germline-derived CDR1 and CDR2 are SGHRS and YFSETQ. The CDR3 is CASTGTSGRIVTDTQYF. The CDR3 coding sequence is TGCGCCAGCACCGGGACTAGCGGGAGAATCGTAACAGATACGCAGTATTTT.

This chain joins TRBV20-1 and TRBJ2-1; 7 bases match TRBD2. The V and J ends lost 5 bases and 8 bases, in that order; junction bases with no gene match: 15. CDR1 is DFQATT and CDR2 is SNEGSKA in the germline V gene (reference sequence). The CDR3 extends over 15 amino acids. The CDR3 DNA is TGCAGTGCTCTTTCGACCGGGACTATAATCCATGAGCAGTTCTTC. Translated, it gives CSALSTGTIIHEQFF.

A word on this clonotype: The junction differs from germline at one of its ends, possibly a read error. The V call is TRBV4-1, the J call TRBJ2-2; possible D gene TRBD2, 6 bases. CDR3 length: 17 amino acids. CDR1 is MGHRA, CDR2 YSYEKL, per germline. CDR3 residues: CAISQFPGLGPSGELFF. The CDR3 bases are TGCGCCATCAGCCAGTTCCCGGGACTCGGACCCTCCGGGGAGCTGTTTTTT.

This chain uses TRBV5-1 with TRBJ2-3; tentative D call: TRBD1 (7 bases). Germline V lookup: CDR1 SGHRS, CDR2 YFSETQ. The CDR3 is 16 residues long. The germline V and J ends were trimmed by 0 bases and 4 bases, with 15 bases remaining between them. The CDR3 loop is CASSLGGGGPADTQYF. CDR3 in DNA: TGCGCCAGCAGCTTGGGCGGAGGGGGCCCGGCAGATACGCAGTATTTT.

J is TRBJ2-2 and V is TRBV6-1; no clear D gene. The CDR3 extends over 14 amino acids. Per the germline V gene, CDR1 is MNHNS and CDR2 is SASEGT. CDR3 bases: TGTGCTTCGGCGCGGCAGCCCTTGGTCAGGGAGCTGTTTTTT. Its protein is CASARQPLVRELFF.

In DNA form, the CDR3 reads TGCAGTGCTGGGACTAGCGGGAGAAAAGGGGAGCTGTTTTTT. Translated: CSAGTSGRKGELFF. The rearrangement joins TRBV20-1 to TRBJ2-2; 14 nucleotides agree with TRBD2. The CDR3 extends over 14 amino acids. The germline CDR1 and CDR2 sequences are DFQATT and SNEGSKA (reference sequence). V shed 5 bases, J shed 8 bases, and the junction held 4 bases outside the gene matches.

The chain combines TRBV5-1 with TRBJ2-1, with D perhaps matching TRBD2 (5 bases). Looked up from germline, CDR1 is SGHRS and CDR2 is YFSETQ. The CDR3 has 8 residues. Trimming stripped 10 bases from V and 12 bases from J, with 8 bases between. The CDR3 DNA is TGCGCCTTCCGGGGGCAGTTCTTC. Amino acid sequence: CAFRGQFF.

This clonotype was seen a few times. The CDR3 DNA reads as TGTGCCACCTACCGGGGCACCGGGGAGCTGTTTTTT. Its translation is CATYRGTGELFF. The rearrangement links TRBV11-2 to TRBJ2-2, with D perhaps matching TRBD2 (5 bases). Germline V gene sequence: CDR1 SGHAT, CDR2 FQNNGV. The CDR3 has 12 amino acids. V dropped 10 bases and J dropped 4 bases, with 10 bases sitting between them.